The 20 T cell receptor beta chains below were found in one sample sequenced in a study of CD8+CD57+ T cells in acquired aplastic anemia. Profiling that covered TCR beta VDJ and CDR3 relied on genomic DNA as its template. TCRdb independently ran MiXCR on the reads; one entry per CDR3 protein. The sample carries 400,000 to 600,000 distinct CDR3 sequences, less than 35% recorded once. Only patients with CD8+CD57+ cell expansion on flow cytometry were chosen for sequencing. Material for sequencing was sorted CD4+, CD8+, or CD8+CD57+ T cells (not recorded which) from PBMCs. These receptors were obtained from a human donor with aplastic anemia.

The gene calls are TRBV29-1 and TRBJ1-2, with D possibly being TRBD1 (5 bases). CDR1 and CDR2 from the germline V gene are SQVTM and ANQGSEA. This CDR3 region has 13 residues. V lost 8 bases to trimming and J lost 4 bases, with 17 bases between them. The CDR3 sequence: CSIVPVDIYGYTF. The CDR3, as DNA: TGCAGCATAGTACCCGTGGACATCTATGGCTACACCTTC.

The CDR3 region has the DNA TGTGCCAGCAGCTTGTCTAGCTCTGGGGCCAACGTCCTGACTTTC. Protein: CASSLSSSGANVLTF. The genes are TRBV5-8 and TRBJ2-6; no firm D call. Germline V gene data show CDR1 as SGHTS and CDR2 as YDEGEE. V lost 1 base and J lost 0, with 5 bases in between. The CDR3 is made up of 15 amino acids. The full variable domain, its missing parts supplied by reference TRBV5-8 and TRBJ2-6, is EAGVTQSPTHLIKTRGQQATLRCSPISGHTSVYWYQQALGLGLQFLLWYDEGEERNRGNFPPRFSGRQFPNYSSELNVNALELEDSALYLCASSLSSSGANVLTFGAGSRLTVL.

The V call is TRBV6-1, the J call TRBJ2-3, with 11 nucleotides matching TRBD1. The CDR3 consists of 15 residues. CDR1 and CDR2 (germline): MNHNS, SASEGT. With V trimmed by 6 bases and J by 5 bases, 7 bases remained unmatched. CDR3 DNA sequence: TGTGCCAGCAGGAGGTGGGGACAGGGGGAAGATACGCAGTATTTT. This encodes CASRRWGQGEDTQYF.

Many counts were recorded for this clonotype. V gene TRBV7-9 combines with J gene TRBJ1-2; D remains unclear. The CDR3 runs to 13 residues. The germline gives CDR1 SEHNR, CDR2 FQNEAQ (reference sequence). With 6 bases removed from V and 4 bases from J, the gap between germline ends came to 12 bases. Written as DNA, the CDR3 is TGTGCCAGCAGTTTCGCCGACGGCTATGGCTACACCTTC. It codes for CASSFADGYGYTF.

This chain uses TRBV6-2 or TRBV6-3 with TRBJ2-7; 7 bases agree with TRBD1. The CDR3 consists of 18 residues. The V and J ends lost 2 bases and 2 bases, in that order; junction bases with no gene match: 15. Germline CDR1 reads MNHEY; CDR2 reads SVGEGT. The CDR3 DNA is TGTGCCAGCAGTTACCGGCCACCTGGACCTGGGACAGCCTACGAGCAGTACTTC. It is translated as CASSYRPPGPGTAYEQYF.

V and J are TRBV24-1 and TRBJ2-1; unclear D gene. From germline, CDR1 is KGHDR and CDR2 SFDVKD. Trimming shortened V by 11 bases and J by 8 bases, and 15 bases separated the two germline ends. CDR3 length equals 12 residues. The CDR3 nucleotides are TGTGCCAGCATTTCGGGCGGAGATGAGCAGTTCTTC. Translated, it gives CASISGGDEQFF.

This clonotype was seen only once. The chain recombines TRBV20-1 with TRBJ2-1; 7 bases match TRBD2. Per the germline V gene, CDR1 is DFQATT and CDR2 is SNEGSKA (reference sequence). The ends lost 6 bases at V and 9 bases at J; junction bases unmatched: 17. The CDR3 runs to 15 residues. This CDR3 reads CSARRALAGVTEQFF. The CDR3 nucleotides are TGCAGTGCGAGACGGGCCCTTGCGGGGGTTACTGAGCAGTTCTTC.

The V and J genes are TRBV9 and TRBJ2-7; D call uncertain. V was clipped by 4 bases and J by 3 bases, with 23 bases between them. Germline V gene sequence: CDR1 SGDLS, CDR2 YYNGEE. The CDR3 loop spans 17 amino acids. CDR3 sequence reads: CASSQGEHRYVYYEQYF. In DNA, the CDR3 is TGTGCCAGCAGCCAAGGTGAACACAGATACGTTTACTACGAGCAGTACTTC.

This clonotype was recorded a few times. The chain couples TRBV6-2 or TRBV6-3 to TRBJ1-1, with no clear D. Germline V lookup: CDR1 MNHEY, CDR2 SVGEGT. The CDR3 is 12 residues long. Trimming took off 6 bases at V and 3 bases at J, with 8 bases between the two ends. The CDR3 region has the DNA TGTGCCAGCAGAACGGTGGACACTGAAGCTTTCTTT. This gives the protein CASRTVDTEAFF.

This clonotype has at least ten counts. The CDR3 DNA sequence: TGTGCCAGCAGTCGAGGGACTAACTATGGCTACACCTTC. It yields the protein CASSRGTNYGYTF. This chain uses TRBV25-1 with TRBJ1-2; no reliable D call. The CDR3 is made up of 13 amino acids. The germline V gene encodes CDR1 MGHDK and CDR2 SYGVNS. Trimming took off 5 bases at V and 0 bases at J, with 7 bases between the two ends.

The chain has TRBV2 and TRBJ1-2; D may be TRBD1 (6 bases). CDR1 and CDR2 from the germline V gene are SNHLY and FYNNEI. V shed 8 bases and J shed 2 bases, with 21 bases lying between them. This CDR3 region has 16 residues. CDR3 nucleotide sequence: TGTGCCAGCTCACCCCTCCGGGACACAATGAACTATGGCTACACCTTC. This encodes CASSPLRDTMNYGYTF.

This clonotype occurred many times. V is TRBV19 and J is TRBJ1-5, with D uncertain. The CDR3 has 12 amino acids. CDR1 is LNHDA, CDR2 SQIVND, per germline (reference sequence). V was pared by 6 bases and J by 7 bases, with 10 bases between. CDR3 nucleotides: TGTGCCAGTAGGGGAGTTTCGCAGCCCCAGCATTTT. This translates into CASRGVSQPQHF.

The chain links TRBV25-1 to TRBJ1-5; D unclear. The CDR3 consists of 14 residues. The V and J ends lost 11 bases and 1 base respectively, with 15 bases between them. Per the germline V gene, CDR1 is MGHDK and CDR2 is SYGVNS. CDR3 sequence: CAWRGVGSNQPQHF. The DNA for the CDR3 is TGTGCCTGGAGAGGAGTCGGAAGCAATCAGCCCCAGCATTTT.

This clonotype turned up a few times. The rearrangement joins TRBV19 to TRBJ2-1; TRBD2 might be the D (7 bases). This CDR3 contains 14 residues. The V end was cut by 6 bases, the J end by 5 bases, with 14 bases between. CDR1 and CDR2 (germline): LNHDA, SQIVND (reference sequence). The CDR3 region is CASSDRGGHNEQFF. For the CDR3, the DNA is TGTGCCAGTAGCGACCGCGGGGGCCACAATGAGCAGTTCTTC.

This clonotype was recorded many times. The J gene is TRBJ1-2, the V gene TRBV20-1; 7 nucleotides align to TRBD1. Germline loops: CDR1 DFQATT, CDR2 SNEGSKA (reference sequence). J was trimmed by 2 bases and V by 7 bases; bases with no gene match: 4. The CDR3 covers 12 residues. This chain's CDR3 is CSGTRGNYGYTF. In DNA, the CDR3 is TGCAGTGGGACCAGGGGGAACTATGGCTACACCTTC.

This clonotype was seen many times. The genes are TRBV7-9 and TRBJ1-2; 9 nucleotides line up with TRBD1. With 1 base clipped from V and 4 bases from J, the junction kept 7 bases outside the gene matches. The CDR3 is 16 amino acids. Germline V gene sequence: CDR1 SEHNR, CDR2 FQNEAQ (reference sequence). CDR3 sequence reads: CASSLDGTGSGYGYTF. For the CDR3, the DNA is TGTGCCAGCAGCTTAGATGGGACAGGGTCCGGCTATGGCTACACCTTC.

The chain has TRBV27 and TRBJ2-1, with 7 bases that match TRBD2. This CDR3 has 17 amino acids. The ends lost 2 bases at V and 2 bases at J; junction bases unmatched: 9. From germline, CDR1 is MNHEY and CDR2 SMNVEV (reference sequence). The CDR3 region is CASSLLFGGSAYNEQFF. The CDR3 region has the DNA TGTGCCAGCAGTTTACTGTTCGGGGGGTCAGCCTACAATGAGCAGTTCTTC.

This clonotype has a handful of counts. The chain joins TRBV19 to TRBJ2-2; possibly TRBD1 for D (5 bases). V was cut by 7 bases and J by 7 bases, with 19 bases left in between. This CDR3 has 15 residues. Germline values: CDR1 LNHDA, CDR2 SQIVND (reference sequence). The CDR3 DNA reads TGTGCCAGTACCTATACTGGGTGGGGCGGCGGGGAGCTGTTTTTT. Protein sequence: CASTYTGWGGGELFF.

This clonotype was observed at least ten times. The CDR3 is CAIGGSGTRTDTQYF. The CDR3 coding sequence is TGTGCCATCGGGGGTAGCGGGACCCGCACAGATACGCAGTATTTT. The rearrangement links TRBV10-3 to TRBJ2-3; 8 bases fit TRBD2. The CDR3 contains 15 residues. Germline CDR1 ENHRY, CDR2 SYGVKD. J was trimmed by 1 base and V by 8 bases; bases with no gene match: 8.

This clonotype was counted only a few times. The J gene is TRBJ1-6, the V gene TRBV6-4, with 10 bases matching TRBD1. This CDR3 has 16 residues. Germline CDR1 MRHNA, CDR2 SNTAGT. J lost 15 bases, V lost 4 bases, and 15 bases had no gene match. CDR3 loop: CASSVDHTGTGDHLHF. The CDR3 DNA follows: TGTGCCAGCAGTGTCGATCATACCGGGACAGGGGATCACCTCCACTTT.